The 9 T cell receptor beta chains below come from one sample, sequenced in a study of T cell responses to AZD1222 COVID-19 vaccine. Measured with immunoSEQ multiplex PCR; TCRdb has only the in-frame clones, and not every one. The table records 75,000 to 80,000 clones, 65% to 80% of them present only once. The sample here was peripheral blood, taken 28 days after the second dose of the MenACWY control vaccine. These receptors came from an adult who received the MenACWY meningococcal vaccine as a control.

The chain has TRBV7-9 and TRBJ2-7, with D hard to call. Germline values: CDR1 SEHNR, CDR2 FQNEAQ (reference sequence). Trimming removed 5 bases from V and 0 bases from J, with 14 bases in between. The CDR3 contains 15 residues. The CDR3 bases are TGTGCCAGCAGCCCCCGTGGGCACGACTCCTACGAGCAGTACTTC. Translation gives CASSPRGHDSYEQYF.

The V call is TRBV19, the J call TRBJ2-3; TRBD2 agrees at 11 bases. This CDR3 is 17 amino acids long. Germline V gene data show CDR1 as LNHDA and CDR2 as SQIVND (reference sequence). V gave up 5 bases and J gave up 2 bases; unmatched junction bases: 9. This chain's CDR3 is CASSVLTSGVNTDTQYF. The CDR3 nucleotides are TGTGCCAGTAGTGTATTGACTAGCGGGGTTAACACAGATACGCAGTATTTT.

The gene calls are TRBV5-1 and TRBJ2-2; 8 positions match TRBD2. The CDR3 is 14 amino acids. The J segment lost 3 bases and the V segment lost 7 bases, leaving 5 bases of the junction unmatched. Germline CDR1 and CDR2: SGHRS and YFSETQ. Written as DNA, the CDR3 is TGCGCCAGCGGTACTAGCGGCGACACCGGGGAGCTGTTTTTT. It encodes CASGTSGDTGELFF.

This chain uses TRBV5-1 with TRBJ2-1; D remains unclear. V lost 5 bases and J lost 5, with 14 bases in between. This CDR3 spans 14 amino acids. Germline CDR1 reads SGHRS; CDR2 reads YFSETQ. This CDR3 reads CASSRAYDNNEQFF. CDR3 nucleotides: TGCGCCAGCAGTCGGGCTTACGACAACAATGAGCAGTTCTTC.

This clone has a handful of counts. The V gene is TRBV2, the J gene TRBJ1-2; D is possibly TRBD1 (5 bases). Trimming cost V 3 bases and J 3 bases, with 11 bases left between them. The CDR3 spans 14 residues. CDR1 is SNHLY and CDR2 is FYNNEI in the germline V gene. In DNA, the CDR3 is TGTGCCAGCAGTGATGGGATGGGGGACTATGGCTACACCTTC. This translates into CASSDGMGDYGYTF.

The rearrangement uses TRBV12-5 and TRBJ1-5, with no clear D. The CDR3 is 13 amino acids. Germline V gene sequence: CDR1 LGHNT, CDR2 FRNRAP. V was trimmed by 6 bases and J by 7 bases, leaving 13 bases between them. Here the CDR3 reads CASGLISSQPQHF. In DNA, the CDR3 is TGTGCTAGTGGACTCATCAGTAGCCAGCCCCAGCATTTT.

V gene TRBV6-5 combines with J gene TRBJ1-2; TRBD1 aligns across 9 bases. The CDR3 sequence is 15 residues long. The germline V gene has CDR1 MNHEY and CDR2 SVGAGI. Trimming at V came to 5 bases and at J to 4 bases, leaving 8 bases not matched to a gene. The CDR3 region has the DNA TGTGCCAGCAGTCGGACAGGGGAGTACGCCTATGGCTACACCTTC. The encoded protein is CASSRTGEYAYGYTF.

CDR3 residues: CASSQDYETGGSPLHF. DNA for the CDR3: TGCGCCAGCAGCCAAGATTATGAGACAGGGGGGTCACCCCTCCACTTT. The rearrangement uses TRBV4-1 and TRBJ1-6, with 9 positions matching TRBD1. V lost 0 bases to trimming and J lost 10 bases; unmatched junction nucleotides: 7. CDR1 and CDR2 (germline): MGHRA, YSYEKL. There are 16 residues in the CDR3.

The chain links TRBV18 to TRBJ1-2; D call uncertain. V was trimmed by 1 base and J by 3 bases, leaving 9 bases between them. This CDR3 region has 14 residues. Germline CDR1 is KGHSH and CDR2 is LQKENI. CDR3 bases: TGTGCCAGCTCACCACAAGACGGATACTATGGCTACACCTTC. It specifies CASSPQDGYYGYTF.